The source of this T cell receptor (beta chain) is a study of blood T cell repertoires in COVID-19 (TCRdb year 2020). Regarding the research as a whole: The collaborator samples originated in the United States, Italy and Spain and spanned the acute and convalescent phases of COVID-19. The material from the prospective study consisted of cDNA or gDNA derived from T cells, B-cell-depleted T cells, or PBMCs. The repertoires were released in a freely available public database intended as a resource for research on the immune response to SARS-CoV-2. The samples were drawn from the first 160 participants of the ongoing ImmuneRACE study and from 950 to 1,500 subjects provided by 6 global collaborators. Nearly every sample came with metadata listing a de-identified subject ID, COVID-19 status, age in years and sex. Where available, HLA class I and class II types were taken from metadata supplied by the sample provider and were not determined by assay-based typing. Deeply sampled blood TCRbeta repertoires from subjects exposed to, actively infected with, or recovered from COVID-19 were included in the dataset.

Sequences LNHDA (CDR1) and SQIVND (CDR2) are obtained from the germline V gene (reference sequence). Germline trimming amounts to 5 bases on V and 4 bases on J, with 3 as the count of junction bases outside the gene matches. From cysteine to phenylalanine, the CDR3 is 13 amino acids long. Just CDR3 DNA is preserved here, 39 bases in frame from base 1. On this clone itself: Its antigen is not yet known. Base qualities are missing; no much larger clone stands one base away.

Each collaborating institution followed its own protocols to collect whole blood in K2EDTA tubes. For TCRbeta analysis, collaborators shipped samples as frozen whole blood, isolated PBMCs, or DNA extracted from either of those sample types. TCRbeta CDR3 regions were amplified from genomic DNA by means of the immunoSEQ Assay, a bias-controlled multiplex PCR. The authors' pipeline ran thus. Within the assay, amplification of reference gene primers was used to estimate how many nucleated cells each sample contained. To quantify the absolute abundance of each unique TCRbeta CDR3 rearrangement, sequence reads were collapsed and filtered. For each sample, productive Simpson clonality was calculated as the square root of Simpson's diversity index over productive rearrangements. TCRdb mirrors the immuneACCESS table, restricted to in-frame sequences. Some clones are absent from its copies; in checked studies, under half trace to an unresolved V gene, and the reason for the others is unknown. V, J and clone size reflect that table, while D and trimming were determined from the DNA. The sample table lists roughly 60,000 clones, approximately 80% of them with a count of one. The ten top clones hold about 15% of the sample.

The investigation overall reported the following: The quantity of clinical and demographic metadata differed by source and by participant and was supplied without curation.

Sequencing input: peripheral blood. The receptor comes from an elderly man with acute or convalescent COVID-19. This sequence uses TRBV19 and TRBJ2-3; 7 central nucleotides agree with TRBD1. CDR3 protein: CASSRQGADTQYF. The DNA reads as follows: TGTGCCAGTAGTCGACAGGGAGCAGATACGCAGTATTTT.